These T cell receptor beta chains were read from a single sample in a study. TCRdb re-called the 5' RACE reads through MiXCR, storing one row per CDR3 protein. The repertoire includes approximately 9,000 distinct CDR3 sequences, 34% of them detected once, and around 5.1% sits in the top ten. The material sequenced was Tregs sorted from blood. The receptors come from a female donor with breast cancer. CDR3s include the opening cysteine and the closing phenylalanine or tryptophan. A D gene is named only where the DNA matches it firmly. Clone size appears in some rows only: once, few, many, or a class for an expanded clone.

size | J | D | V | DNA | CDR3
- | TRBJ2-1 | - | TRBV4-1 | TGCGCCAGCAGCCAAGATCGACCGGGACGGGAGTTCTTC | CASSQDRPGREFF
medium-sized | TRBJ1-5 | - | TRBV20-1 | TGCAGTGCTAGAGATCGGAGGGGTAATCAGCCCCAGCATTTT | CSARDRRGNQPQHF
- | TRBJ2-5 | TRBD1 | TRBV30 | TGTGCGGCAGGGGGCCAGACCCAGTACTTC | CAAGGQTQYF
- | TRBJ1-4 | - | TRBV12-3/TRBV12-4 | TGTGCCAGCAGTTTGGCAGGGGAGGAGGAAAAACTGTTTTTT | CASSLAGEEEKLFF
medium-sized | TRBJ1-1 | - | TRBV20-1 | TGCAGTGCTAGATCGATTCATCTCGAAAGGGGGACTGAAGCTTTCTTT | CSARSIHLERGTEAFF
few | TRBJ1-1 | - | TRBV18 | TGTGCCAGCTCCCTGCTTTATCCGAACACTGAAGCTTTCTTT | CASSLLYPNTEAFF
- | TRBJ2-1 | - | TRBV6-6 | TGTGCCACAAGCAGGGCAAGCTCCTACAATGAGCAGTTCTTC | CATSRASSYNEQFF
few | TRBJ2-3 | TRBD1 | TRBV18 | TGTGCCAGCTCACCAAAGAAGCGACCGGGACAGGCTACAGATACGCAGTATTTT | CASSPKKRPGQATDTQYF
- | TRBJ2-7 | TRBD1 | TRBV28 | TGTGCCAGCAGTATACCGGGACAGAAGAAATACGAGCAGTACTTC | CASSIPGQKKYEQYF
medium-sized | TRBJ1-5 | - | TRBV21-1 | TGTGCCAGCAGCACGGACAGGGGATGCAATCAGCCCCAGCATTTT | CASSTDRGCNQPQHF
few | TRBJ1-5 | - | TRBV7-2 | TGTGCCAGCACCGACCGGGGCGGTTTGCCCCAGCATTTT | CASTDRGGLPQHF
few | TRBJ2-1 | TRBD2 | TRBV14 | TGTGCCAGCAGCCAGTATAGCGGGAGGGCCTTCAATGAGCAGTTCTTC | CASSQYSGRAFNEQFF
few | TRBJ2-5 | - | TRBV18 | TGTGCCAGCTCTCCTCCGACGGGACCTCGATCCTTC | CASSPPTGPRSF
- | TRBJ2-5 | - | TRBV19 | TGTGCCAGTACCTCACGGACAGTTGGAGAGACCCAGTACTTC | CASTSRTVGETQYF
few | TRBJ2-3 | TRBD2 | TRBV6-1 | TGTGCCAGCAGTGAAGCACCTAGCGGGATCGCAGATACGCAGTATTTT | CASSEAPSGIADTQYF
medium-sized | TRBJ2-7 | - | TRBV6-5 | TGTGCCAGCAGTACAAGAAGAGGGAGCTTCAACGAGCAGTACTTC | CASSTRRGSFNEQYF
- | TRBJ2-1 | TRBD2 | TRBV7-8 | TGTGCCAGCAGCCCTTCGAGACTAGCGAACTACAATGTGCAGTTCTTC | CASSPSRLANYNVQFF
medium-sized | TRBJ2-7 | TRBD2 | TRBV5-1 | TGCGCCAGCAGCTTGAACGTAGGCGGGAGAGCCTACGAGCAGTACTTC | CASSLNVGGRAYEQYF